This TCR beta chain comes out of a study of T cell changes during pregnancy in multiple sclerosis. Germline V gene lookup returns CDR1 LNHNV and CDR2 YYDKDF (reference sequence). The length of the CDR3 is 15 residues. V was pared by 5 bases and J by 2 bases, with 13 bases between. Using immunoSEQ multiplex PCR, the repertoire was profiled, and TCRdb retains in-frame clones only, with some absent. The table records 69,000 or so clones, 90% to 95% of them present only once. The sequences come from CD4+ T cells from peripheral blood mononuclear cells, collected in the third trimester of pregnancy. The sequence came from a female donor in good health, enrolled as a control in a pregnancy study. The J gene is TRBJ1-5, the V gene TRBV15; no clear D. For the CDR3, the DNA is TGTGCCACCAGCGTGTTTAACATCGGCAATCAGCCCCAGCATTTT. This translates into CATSVFNIGNQPQHF.